This TCR beta chain originates from a study of cytomegalovirus exposure and HLA in healthy donors. Study background: The roughly 110 validation repertoires were reported in a later analysis to have been generated on the same platform as the roughly 630 first-cohort repertoires. Study outcomes and limitations: It was around 160 TCR beta chains that were listed as cytomegalovirus-associated.

About this clone itself: Its antigen is unknown.

While the first cohort had hundreds of subjects, the donors belonged to the separate validation cohort of more than 95 subjects. Profiling relied on immunoSEQ multiplex PCR, and the TCRdb table lists in-frame clones only, not all of them. The data hold 150,000 to 200,000 clones, with over 65% observed a single time. Sequencing used PBMCs. The source of this sequence is a man aged 18 to 29 in good health and CMV-seropositive.

CDR3 sequence (DNA): TGTGCCTGGAGTCAGGGGGCCGGGGAGACCCAGTACTTC. As protein: CAWSQGAGETQYF. The rearrangement joins TRBV30 to TRBJ2-5, with 8 bases fitting TRBD1. The germline V gene has CDR1 GTSNPN and CDR2 SVGIG (reference sequence). V trimming: 2 bases; J trimming: 5 bases; junction bases outside the gene matches: 4. The CDR3 is 13 residues long.